This passage covers 7 T cell receptor beta chains from one sample sequenced in a study of shared clonotypes between healthy human individuals. TCRdb's table, derived via immunoSEQ multiplex PCR, lists solely in-frame clones and lacks some. Of a few million clones in the sample, approximately 93% were seen once. The specimen sequenced was naive CD4+ T cells from PBMCs. Regarding subset: CD45RA+ positively selected. The receptors here all came from a young man in good health. Some clones in this sample may be carry-over from other donors' samples.

The chain couples TRBV10-3 to TRBJ2-1; 10 bases line up with TRBD2. Unmatched junction bases numbered 9, after V lost 3 bases and J lost 10 bases. Germline V gene sequence: CDR1 ENHRY, CDR2 SYGVKD. The CDR3 sequence is 15 residues long. The CDR3 sequence: CAISDGLAALREQFF. The CDR3 DNA reads TGTGCCATCAGTGATGGACTAGCGGCCCTTAGAGAGCAGTTCTTC.

This chain connects TRBV28 to TRBJ2-7; TRBD2 agrees at 10 bases. Trimming took 6 bases from V and 3 from J; bases not matched to a gene: 8. Looked up from germline, CDR1 is MDHEN and CDR2 is SYDVKM. This CDR3 contains 15 residues. The CDR3 sequence is CASSHLAGGNYEQYF. Written as DNA, the CDR3 is TGTGCCAGCAGCCACTTAGCGGGAGGAAACTACGAGCAGTACTTC.

Remarks on this clone: Other DNA sequences of this sample code for an identical CDR3. V is TRBV5-4 and J is TRBJ1-5; D is ambiguous. V was clipped by 4 bases and J by 3 bases, with 8 bases between them. Germline lookup yields CDR1 SGHNT and CDR2 YYREEE (reference sequence). This CDR3 has 13 residues. CDR3 sequence (DNA): TGTGCCAGCAGCCCCGGACCCAATCAGCCCCAGCATTTT. Encoded protein: CASSPGPNQPQHF.

A single count supports this clone. CDR3: CASSFRLAGGNEQFF. The CDR3, as DNA: TGTGCCAGCAGCTTTAGACTAGCGGGAGGCAATGAGCAGTTCTTC. This chain joins TRBV5-4 and TRBJ2-1; 13 bases map to TRBD2. Germline V gives CDR1 SGHNT, CDR2 YYREEE (reference sequence). V was clipped by 2 bases and J by 6 bases; unmatched bases: 2. The CDR3 has 15 residues. Complete variable domain (other parts from reference TRBV5-4 and TRBJ2-1): ETGVTQSPTHLIKTRGQQVTLRCSSQSGHNTVSWYQQALGQGPQFIFQYYREEENGRGNFPPRFSGLQFPNYSSELNVNALELDDSALYLCASSFRLAGGNEQFFGPGTRLTVL.

The count of this clone is one. V is TRBV21-1 and J is TRBJ2-2. TRBV21-1 is assigned pseudogene status. The CDR3 has 22 amino acids. The CDR3 here is CASSKEWEGAAESSWDTGELFF. CDR3 in DNA: TGTGCCAGCAGCAAAGAATGGGAGGGGGCGGCGGAGTCAAGTTGGGACACCGGGGAGCTGTTTTTT.

The rearrangement uses TRBV27 and TRBJ1-1; the D gene is possibly TRBD1 (6 bases). This CDR3 is 13 amino acids long. The germline V gene encodes CDR1 MNHEY and CDR2 SMNVEV (reference sequence). Trimming took off 5 bases at V and 6 bases at J, with 13 bases between the two ends. The CDR3 DNA follows: TGTGCCAGCAGTCGGGACATGGGGGCTGAAGCTTTCTTT. Protein product: CASSRDMGAEAFF.

On this clone: Other DNA sequences in the sample encode the same CDR3. The V and J genes are TRBV18 and TRBJ2-5; no clear D gene. This CDR3 region has 11 residues. Trimming shortened V by 5 bases and J by 2 bases, and 3 bases separated the two germline ends. Germline V CDR1 and CDR2: KGHSH, LQKENI. CDR3 in DNA: TGTGCCAGCTCAACGCAAGAGACCCAGTACTTC. It codes for CASSTQETQYF.